This T cell receptor (beta chain) was captured in a study of shared clonotypes between healthy human individuals. Whole-study context: Every donor yielded three CD4 naive, three CD4 memory, two CD8 naive and one CD8 memory plate. Study-wide findings and caveats: Rarefaction analysis demonstrated incomplete sorted-subset sequencing notwithstanding large depth.

Concerning this clone itself: What it recognizes is unknown.

This CDR3 spans 15 amino acids. Trimming cost V 4 bases and J 7 bases; bases outside gene matches: 8. The germline CDR1 and CDR2 sequences are SGDLS and YYNGEE. TCRdb's copy holds only in-frame clones and misses some; the assay was immunoSEQ multiplex PCR. The data contain about 2.4 million clones, 93% of them singletons. The sequenced sample consisted of naive CD4+ T cells from PBMCs. Subset specified: CD45RA+ positively selected. The J gene is TRBJ2-4, the V gene TRBV9; 10 bases fit TRBD1. The receptor was isolated from a man younger than 30 in good health. Some clones in this sample may be carry-over from other donors' samples. CDR3 protein: CASSLMTGQGNIQYF. CDR3 coding DNA: TGTGCCAGCAGCCTGATGACGGGACAGGGGAACATTCAGTACTTC.